The 5 T cell receptor beta chains in this list originate from one sample, sequenced in a study of blood T cell repertoires in COVID-19. TCRdb keeps only in-frame clones here, not all; method: immunoSEQ multiplex PCR. Here the sample spans over 450,000 clones, roughly nine tenths being singletons. Sequenced input: peripheral blood. These receptors all come from a man younger than 35 with COVID-19, enrolled during active disease.

This clone was detected only a few times. CDR3 sequence: CASSEQGIYGYTF. The CDR3 bases are TGTGCCAGCAGTGAACAGGGAATCTATGGCTACACCTTC. The rearrangement joins TRBV2 to TRBJ1-2, with D possibly TRBD1 on 5 matching bases. The germline V and J ends were trimmed by 2 bases and 4 bases, with 8 bases remaining between them. This CDR3 is built from 13 residues. From germline, CDR1 is SNHLY and CDR2 FYNNEI.

The rearrangement links TRBV11-2 to TRBJ2-1, with TRBD2 identical over 8 bases. V shed 5 bases and J 7 bases; nucleotides not matched to a gene: 13. The CDR3 length is 16 residues. CDR1 SGHAT and CDR2 FQNNGV come from the germline V gene. The CDR3 DNA reads as TGTGCCAGCAGCGGGTCCGGGACTAGGAGTTGGAATGAGCAGTTCTTC. Amino acid sequence: CASSGSGTRSWNEQFF.

The J gene is TRBJ1-4, the V gene TRBV25-1; TRBD1 agrees at 10 bases. This CDR3 has 14 amino acids. The trim removed 4 bases at V and 7 bases at J, leaving 3 bases unmatched. CDR1 and CDR2 from the germline V gene are MGHDK and SYGVNS. CDR3 protein: CASSGDRGGEKLFF. DNA of the CDR3: TGTGCCAGCAGTGGGGACAGGGGCGGTGAAAAACTGTTTTTT.

The chain carries TRBV18 and TRBJ2-3; D not resolved. This CDR3 region has 13 residues. With 4 bases removed from V and 0 bases from J, the gap between germline ends came to 5 bases. Germline V lookup: CDR1 KGHSH, CDR2 LQKENI. CDR3 coding DNA: TGTGCCAGCTCACTATCTAGCACAGATACGCAGTATTTT. Residues: CASSLSSTDTQYF.

This chain connects TRBV7-2 to TRBJ2-7; unclear D gene. The V gene's germline CDR1 is SGHTA and CDR2 FQGNSA. V was cut by 3 bases and J by 7 bases, with 13 bases left in between. The CDR3 length is 13 residues. CDR3 sequence reads: CASSFQVASEQYF. Written as DNA, the CDR3 is TGTGCCAGCAGCTTCCAGGTCGCCTCGGAGCAGTACTTC.